This section outlines one TCR beta chain sequence together with its context. The data stem from a study of technical replicates of blood from four donors. Data came from immunoSEQ multiplex PCR; TCRdb stores just in-frame clones and leaves some out. The profile shows nearly 80,000 clones, around nine tenths of them singletons. Germline CDR1 SGHTA, CDR2 FQGTGA. V lost 3 bases and J 0 bases, leaving 10 bases between the germline ends. The CDR3 is made up of 15 amino acids. Sequenced sample: T cells isolated from PBMCs. This rearrangement joins TRBV7-3 to TRBJ2-3, with D tentatively TRBD1 (5 bases). The clonotype comes from a human donor in good health. CDR3 in DNA: TGTGCCAGCAGCTTTTCTGGACATAGCACAGATACGCAGTATTTT. Translated: CASSFSGHSTDTQYF. The complete variable domain, with remaining parts taken from reference TRBV7-3 and TRBJ2-3, reads GAGVSQTPSNKVTEKGKYVELRCDPISGHTALYWYRQSLGQGPEFLIYFQGTGAADDSGLPNDRFFAVRPEGSVSTLKIQRTERGDSAVYLCASSFSGHSTDTQYFGPGTRLTVL.